This is a list of T cell receptor beta chains from one sample in a study of blood T cell repertoires in COVID-19. TCRdb's copy holds only in-frame clones and misses some; the assay was immunoSEQ multiplex PCR. This table holds under 55,000 clones, roughly 90% found once. The sequenced sample consisted of peripheral blood. The receptors here all came from a human donor in a cohort sampled during active COVID-19. CDR3s include the opening cysteine and the closing phenylalanine or tryptophan. Each record gives: V gene, CDR3 length, J gene, D gene, clone size, CDR3 DNA, CDR3 protein. The D gene is left open where the match is weak. Clone sizes are given selectively: once, few, many, or a class where the clone is expanded.

v_gene: TRBV7-8; len: 13; j_gene: TRBJ2-2; d_gene: TRBD2; abundance: -; CDR3nt: TGTGCCAGCAGCGGACTAGCGTGGGGGGAGCTGTTTTTT; CDR3aa: CASSGLAWGELFF
v_gene: TRBV11-2; len: 16; j_gene: TRBJ2-1; d_gene: TRBD2; abundance: -; CDR3nt: TGTGCCAGCAGTCTCGGGGGGGGCGTTGCCTACAATGAGCAGTTCTTC; CDR3aa: CASSLGGGVAYNEQFF
v_gene: TRBV11-3; len: 15; j_gene: TRBJ1-1; d_gene: TRBD1; abundance: -; CDR3nt: TGTGCCAGCAGCTCGTGGACAGGGTCAGATACTGAAGCTTTCTTT; CDR3aa: CASSSWTGSDTEAFF
v_gene: TRBV6-1; len: 16; j_gene: TRBJ2-7; d_gene: TRBD1; abundance: -; CDR3nt: TGTGCCAGCAGTGCCACCGGGACAGGGGGTACCTACGAGCAGTACTTC; CDR3aa: CASSATGTGGTYEQYF
v_gene: TRBV12-3/TRBV12-4; len: 11; j_gene: TRBJ1-1; d_gene: -; abundance: once; CDR3nt: TGTGCCAGCAGTTTAGCCCTTCGAGCTTTCTTT; CDR3aa: CASSLALRAFF
v_gene: TRBV30; len: 13; j_gene: TRBJ2-7; d_gene: -; abundance: once; CDR3nt: TGTGCCTGGAATGGCGGGTACTCCTACGAGCAGTACTTC; CDR3aa: CAWNGGYSYEQYF
v_gene: TRBV10-3; len: 17; j_gene: TRBJ1-2; d_gene: -; abundance: -; CDR3nt: TGTGCCATCAGTGAGATAGGAAGGGAAGGGGATGAGGATGGCTACACCTTC; CDR3aa: CAISEIGREGDEDGYTF
v_gene: TRBV7-3; len: 13; j_gene: TRBJ1-2; d_gene: -; abundance: once; CDR3nt: TGTGCCAGCAGCCCCCACAGTAACTATGGCTACACCTTC; CDR3aa: CASSPHSNYGYTF
v_gene: TRBV28; len: 17; j_gene: TRBJ2-7; d_gene: TRBD2; abundance: -; CDR3nt: TGTGCCAGCAGTTCTCCCCGGACTAGCGGGAGGGCCCGGGAGCAGTACTTC; CDR3aa: CASSSPRTSGRAREQYF
v_gene: TRBV18; len: 22; j_gene: TRBJ2-6; d_gene: -; abundance: few; CDR3nt: TGTGCCAGCTCACTCAGGGTGTTAACAGGGAGCGCTCCCTACTCTGGGGCCAACGTCCTGACTTTC; CDR3aa: CASSLRVLTGSAPYSGANVLTF
v_gene: TRBV19; len: 16; j_gene: TRBJ1-3; d_gene: -; abundance: once; CDR3nt: TGTGCCAGTAGTATAGGTGTGGCAAGTTCTGGAAACACCATATATTTT; CDR3aa: CASSIGVASSGNTIYF
v_gene: TRBV24-1; len: 15; j_gene: TRBJ2-6; d_gene: TRBD1; abundance: -; CDR3nt: TGTGCCACCAGTGCAGGGGGCTCTGGGGCCAACGTCCTGACTTTC; CDR3aa: CATSAGGSGANVLTF
v_gene: TRBV9; len: 19; j_gene: TRBJ1-2; d_gene: TRBD1; abundance: -; CDR3nt: TGTGCCAGCAGCGTAGGTTATAGGGACAGGGGGAAGTCGGACTATGGCTACACCTTC; CDR3aa: CASSVGYRDRGKSDYGYTF
v_gene: TRBV6-6; len: 14; j_gene: TRBJ1-4; d_gene: -; abundance: -; CDR3nt: TGTGCCAGCAGTTACTCTGGGGAGGGTGAAAAACTGTTTTTT; CDR3aa: CASSYSGEGEKLFF
v_gene: TRBV6-5; len: 15; j_gene: TRBJ2-4; d_gene: -; abundance: -; CDR3nt: TGTGCCAGCGGTCCTTCGGACTCCTGGTTGAGCATTCAGTACTTC; CDR3aa: CASGPSDSWLSIQYF
v_gene: TRBV13; len: 15; j_gene: TRBJ2-1; d_gene: TRBD1; abundance: -; CDR3nt: TGTGCCAGCAGTACCAGGGGACAGAAATCCAATGAGCAGTTCTTC; CDR3aa: CASSTRGQKSNEQFF
v_gene: TRBV3-1/TRBV3-2; len: 16; j_gene: TRBJ2-3; d_gene: TRBD2; abundance: -; CDR3nt: TGTGCCAGCAGCCAGATTAGCGGGAGGACCACAGATACGCAGTATTTT; CDR3aa: CASSQISGRTTDTQYF
v_gene: TRBV7-2; len: 16; j_gene: TRBJ2-1; d_gene: -; abundance: -; CDR3nt: TGTGCCAGCAGCTCGCCCTTGAGCGGGTATTACAATGAGCAGTTCTTC; CDR3aa: CASSSPLSGYYNEQFF
v_gene: TRBV9; len: 14; j_gene: TRBJ2-7; d_gene: TRBD2; abundance: -; CDR3nt: TGTGCCAGCAGCGTCGGGACTAGCGTAGGCGAGCAGTACTTC; CDR3aa: CASSVGTSVGEQYF
v_gene: TRBV6-5; len: 13; j_gene: TRBJ1-1; d_gene: TRBD1; abundance: -; CDR3nt: TGTGCCAGCAGTCGACAGGGGAATTTCATAGCTTTCTTT; CDR3aa: CASSRQGNFIAFF
v_gene: TRBV27; len: 14; j_gene: TRBJ1-5; d_gene: -; abundance: -; CDR3nt: TGTGCCAGCAGTTTGGGCCCAGGCAATCAGCCCCAGCATTTT; CDR3aa: CASSLGPGNQPQHF
v_gene: TRBV12-5; len: 18; j_gene: TRBJ2-6; d_gene: TRBD1; abundance: -; CDR3nt: TGTGCTAGTGGTCTCGGGACAGGGGGGTTCTCTGGGGCCAACGTCCTGACTTTC; CDR3aa: CASGLGTGGFSGANVLTF
v_gene: TRBV5-6; len: 13; j_gene: TRBJ1-1; d_gene: -; abundance: -; CDR3nt: TGTGCCAGCAGCCGGGAGGTGAGGACTGAAGCTTTCTTT; CDR3aa: CASSREVRTEAFF
v_gene: TRBV12-5; len: 14; j_gene: TRBJ2-7; d_gene: TRBD1; abundance: -; CDR3nt: TGTGCTAGTGGTTCAGGACAGGGTTTCTCCGAGCAGTACTTC; CDR3aa: CASGSGQGFSEQYF
v_gene: TRBV28; len: 14; j_gene: TRBJ1-3; d_gene: TRBD1; abundance: once; CDR3nt: TGTGCCAGCAGGGACAGGGGGCCGGGAAACACCATATATTTT; CDR3aa: CASRDRGPGNTIYF
v_gene: TRBV19; len: 15; j_gene: TRBJ1-3; d_gene: -; abundance: -; CDR3nt: TGTGCCAGTAGTATGGGCGGGGGCGCCGGAAACACCATATATTTT; CDR3aa: CASSMGGGAGNTIYF
v_gene: TRBV25-1; len: 14; j_gene: TRBJ2-5; d_gene: TRBD2; abundance: -; CDR3nt: TGTGCCAGCAGTGAGGCGGGAGGGGGAGAGACCCAGTACTTC; CDR3aa: CASSEAGGGETQYF
v_gene: TRBV5-8; len: 14; j_gene: TRBJ1-4; d_gene: TRBD1; abundance: -; CDR3nt: TGTGCCAGCAGCCGGGACAGGGAGAATGAAAAACTGTTTTTT; CDR3aa: CASSRDRENEKLFF
v_gene: TRBV27; len: 12; j_gene: TRBJ2-5; d_gene: -; abundance: -; CDR3nt: TGTGCCAGCAGTTCCCCCTCGGAGACCCAGTACTTC; CDR3aa: CASSSPSETQYF
v_gene: TRBV18; len: 14; j_gene: TRBJ2-5; d_gene: TRBD1; abundance: -; CDR3nt: TGTGCCAGCTCACCACGGACAGGAAGAGAGACCCAGTACTTC; CDR3aa: CASSPRTGRETQYF
v_gene: TRBV7-8; len: 12; j_gene: TRBJ1-2; d_gene: -; abundance: -; CDR3nt: TGTGCCAGCAGCCTCGGGACTTCTGGCTACACCTTC; CDR3aa: CASSLGTSGYTF
v_gene: TRBV30; len: 15; j_gene: TRBJ2-7; d_gene: -; abundance: few; CDR3nt: TGTGCCTGGAGTGGCATACAGGGAATGAGGTACGAGCAGTACTTC; CDR3aa: CAWSGIQGMRYEQYF
v_gene: TRBV7-3; len: 14; j_gene: TRBJ1-5; d_gene: -; abundance: once; CDR3nt: TGTGCCAGCAGCGAATACGGCGGGGAACAGCCCCAGCATTTT; CDR3aa: CASSEYGGEQPQHF
v_gene: TRBV6-5; len: 14; j_gene: TRBJ2-2; d_gene: TRBD1; abundance: -; CDR3nt: TGTGCCAGCAGGAGACAGGGGAACACCGGGGAGCTGTTTTTT; CDR3aa: CASRRQGNTGELFF
v_gene: TRBV5-1; len: 13; j_gene: TRBJ1-4; d_gene: -; abundance: -; CDR3nt: TGCGCCAGCAGAAGAGGGTTGGATGAAAAACTGTTTTTT; CDR3aa: CASRRGLDEKLFF
v_gene: TRBV29-1; len: 13; j_gene: TRBJ1-1; d_gene: TRBD1; abundance: -; CDR3nt: TGCAGCTGTACCGGGACAGGGCCCACTGAAGCTTTCTTT; CDR3aa: CSCTGTGPTEAFF
v_gene: TRBV14; len: 13; j_gene: TRBJ1-2; d_gene: -; abundance: few; CDR3nt: TGTGCCAGCAGCCAATCTGTTAACTATGGCTACACCTTC; CDR3aa: CASSQSVNYGYTF